This record looks at one T cell receptor (beta chain) sequence and its context. Its specificity is unknown. Germline V CDR1 and CDR2: SGHTA, FQGNSA. The ends were cut back, 5 bases at V and 4 bases at J, with 14 bases in the middle. The CDR3 extends over 14 amino acids. Sequenced by immunoSEQ multiplex PCR; TCRdb stores in-frame clones only, minus some. Found here are 100,000 to 150,000 clones, around 92% of them singletons; the top ten hold 0.8% to 1%. The data were taken from a study of OX40 agonist ivuxolimab in advanced cancers. Regarding the study as a whole: Mean expanded clone counts were higher in CD8+ than CD4+ T cells.

This rearrangement joins TRBV7-2 to TRBJ1-2; D might be TRBD1 (5 bases). The sample here was CD4+ or CD8+ T cells sorted from blood, taken in a trial of the OX40 agonist ivuxolimab. The TCR was taken from an adult with an advanced solid tumor such as melanoma, head and neck, liver or kidney cancer. CDR3 region: CASSGRAVGYGYTF. CDR3 coding DNA: TGTGCCAGCAGCGGCAGGGCTGTGGGCTATGGCTACACCTTC. The full variable domain, with the rest looked up from reference TRBV7-2 and TRBJ1-2, is GAGVSQSPSNKVTEKGKDVELRCDPISGHTALYWYRQSLGQGLEFLIYFQGNSAPDKSGLPSDRFSAERTGGSVSTLTIQRTQQEDSAVYLCASSGRAVGYGYTFGSGTRLTVV.